The entry below gives a single TCR beta chain sequence along with its context. Its antigen is still unknown. Base quality data are lacking; no much larger clone is found one base away. CDR1 LGHDT and CDR2 YNNKEL were looked up in the germline V gene (reference sequence). The cysteine opens and the phenylalanine closes a CDR3 of 16 amino acids. Just CDR3 DNA is preserved here, 48 bases in frame from base 1. V was cut back by 2 bases and J by 0 bases, leaving a gap of 14 bases between them. This record comes from a study of blood T cell repertoires in COVID-19 (dated by TCRdb to between 2020 and 2021). Looking at the study overall: The collaborator samples originated in the United States, Italy and Spain and spanned the acute and convalescent phases of COVID-19. The material from the prospective study consisted of cDNA or gDNA derived from T cells, B-cell-depleted T cells, or PBMCs. The dataset comprised deeply sampled blood TCRbeta repertoires from subjects exposed to, actively infected with, or recovered from COVID-19. A freely available public database, intended as a resource for researchers studying the immune response to SARS-CoV-2, is where the repertoires were released. Samples were obtained from the ongoing ImmuneRACE study (first 160 participants) and from some 1,300 subjects provided by 6 global collaborators. Sample metadata almost always included a de-identified subject ID, COVID-19 status, age in years and sex. HLA class I and class II types, where available, came from metadata supplied by the sample provider rather than from assay-based typing. The paper as a whole reports these results and caveats: The amount of clinical and demographic metadata varied by source and participant and was provided uncurated.

TCRbeta CDR3 regions were amplified from genomic DNA by means of the immunoSEQ Assay, a bias-controlled multiplex PCR. The paper's processing steps were these. Within the assay, amplification of reference gene primers was used to estimate how many nucleated cells each sample contained. To quantify the absolute abundance of each unique TCRbeta CDR3 rearrangement, sequence reads were collapsed and filtered. For each sample, productive Simpson clonality was calculated as the square root of Simpson's diversity index across productive rearrangements. TCRdb obtained this table from immuneACCESS and retained in-frame rearrangements with V and J assigned. These tables miss some clones; where compared with another copy, unresolved V genes account for less than half of the shortfall, and the remainder is unexplained. V and J calls plus clone size are reproduced from that table; the DNA served to infer D and trimming. The sample table shows almost 70,000 clones, and 65% to 85% are seen once. The ten biggest clones cover 15% to 20% of the sample.

The collaborating institutions used their own protocols to collect whole blood in K2EDTA tubes. For TCRbeta analysis, collaborators shipped samples as frozen whole blood, isolated PBMCs, or DNA extracted from either of those sample types. Sequencing was performed on peripheral blood. Recombination joined TRBV3-1 (or the pseudogene TRBV3-2) with TRBJ2-7; a tentative D call is TRBD1 (5 bases match). This TCR came from a man aged 55-75 years with acute or convalescent COVID-19. The DNA sequence follows: TGTGCCAGCAGCCAACTCGCAGGGCTAAACTCCTACGAGCAGTACTTC. It specifies CASSQLAGLNSYEQYF.